Each of the 5 T cell receptor beta chains below was sequenced from the same sample in a study of shared clonotypes between healthy human individuals. The protocol was immunoSEQ multiplex PCR, while the TCRdb copy is restricted to in-frame clones and leaves out a portion. This sample has fewer than 1.4 million clones, with 78% found just once. The sample taken for sequencing was memory CD4+ T cells from PBMCs. Regarding subset: CD45RA-negative fraction. These receptors were taken from a man between 18 and 35 years old in good health. Some clones in this sample may be carry-over from other donors' samples.

This clone was seen only once. The genes are TRBV18 and TRBJ1-1; the D is unclear. The germline V and J ends were trimmed by 3 bases and 2 bases, with 10 bases remaining between them. The CDR3 sequence is 14 residues long. Germline lookup yields CDR1 KGHSH and CDR2 LQKENI. The CDR3 bases are TGTGCCAGCTCACCGGCATCGGGTAACACTGAAGCTTTCTTT. It codes for CASSPASGNTEAFF.

V gene TRBV4-3 combines with J gene TRBJ2-2; 7 bases align to TRBD2. CDR3 length: 17 residues. The trim removed 4 bases at V and 5 bases at J, leaving 13 bases unmatched. The V gene's germline CDR1 is LGHNA and CDR2 YSLEER. The CDR3 sequence: CASSRRRGTSGTGELFF. CDR3 sequence (DNA): TGCGCCAGCAGCCGAAGGCGGGGGACCTCGGGGACCGGGGAGCTGTTTTTT.

This chain's CDR3 is CASSPGTRGSEQFF. CDR3 nucleotides: TGTGCCAGCAGCCCTGGGACTAGGGGTTCGGAGCAGTTCTTC. The chain recombines TRBV5-4 with TRBJ2-1, with 8 bases that match TRBD2. Losses at the gene ends were 4 bases for V and 10 bases for J; bases not matched to a gene: 10. Per the germline V gene, CDR1 is SGHNT and CDR2 is YYREEE (reference sequence). The CDR3 runs 14 residues.

The chain joins TRBV7-2 to TRBJ2-1; 7 bases are a match to TRBD2. Trimming at V came to 2 bases and at J to 7 bases, leaving 8 bases not matched to a gene. CDR3 length equals 15 residues. From germline, CDR1 is SGHTA and CDR2 FQGNSA. The CDR3 sequence: CASSLWARGGNEQFF. The CDR3 region has the DNA TGTGCCAGCAGCTTATGGGCTAGGGGAGGGAATGAGCAGTTCTTC.

The chain recombines TRBV9 with TRBJ2-7; D may be TRBD1 (5 bases). This CDR3 is 12 amino acids long. Per the germline V gene, CDR1 is SGDLS and CDR2 is YYNGEE. V shed 3 bases and J shed 4 bases, with 8 bases lying between them. The CDR3 region is CASSADTYEQYF. In nucleotides, the CDR3 is TGTGCCAGCAGCGCGGACACTTACGAGCAGTACTTC.